A selection of T cell receptor beta chains follows, all from one sample in a study of preoperative IRX-2 immunotherapy in early breast cancer. TCRdb's table, derived via immunoSEQ multiplex PCR, lists solely in-frame clones and lacks some. The sample gives roughly 99,000 clones, 86% of which show up once; over 2% is in the top ten. Material: tumor tissue, obtained after IRX-2 immunotherapy. These receptor sequences come from a human donor with breast cancer. Each CDR3 is given with its conserved first and last residue. The D gene is left open where the match is weak. Rows give clone size only sometimes, using once, few, many, or a class for an expanded clone.

>TRBJ2-2|once|TRBV14|-
TGTGCCAGCAGCCACCTCCCTATCCAGAACACCGGGGAGCTGTTTTTT
CASSHLPIQNTGELFF
>TRBJ2-5|-|TRBV19|TRBD1
TGTGCCAGTAGCAACACAGGGGGCGCTGAGACCCAGTACTTC
CASSNTGGAETQYF
>TRBJ1-1|once|TRBV5-1|-
TGCGCCAGCAGTCCTGAGGGGGGCCGGGGCACTGAAGCTTTCTTT
CASSPEGGRGTEAFF
>TRBJ2-3|-|TRBV5-1|-
TGCGCCAGCAGCTTAATGGACTCATCGGATACGCAGTATTTT
CASSLMDSSDTQYF
>TRBJ2-7|-|TRBV30|TRBD2
TGTGCCTGGACGGGCAGCGGGGGCTACTCCTACGAGCAGTACTTC
CAWTGSGGYSYEQYF
>TRBJ1-1|-|TRBV5-1|-
TGCGCCAGCAGCTTGGGACAAATCGGGAACACTGAAGCTTTCTTT
CASSLGQIGNTEAFF
>TRBJ2-7|few|TRBV28|TRBD2
TGTGCCAGTCAACTAGCGGGCTCCTACGAGCAGTACTTC
CASQLAGSYEQYF
>TRBJ2-1|-|TRBV12-5|-
TGTGCTAGTGCCCTCAAAGATGAGCAGTTCTTC
CASALKDEQFF
>TRBJ1-4|-|TRBV6-9|TRBD1
TGTGCCAGCAGTGCCACAGGGGAAGTCCGGGAAAAACTGTTTTTT
CASSATGEVREKLFF
>TRBJ2-3|once|TRBV11-3|-
TGTGCCAGCAGCTACCAACAGGGGCGGGGGGATACGCAGTATTTT
CASSYQQGRGDTQYF
>TRBJ1-2|-|TRBV19|-
TGTGCCAGTAAAACTGATACTGACGCTAACTATGGCTACACCTTC
CASKTDTDANYGYTF
>TRBJ1-1|-|TRBV6-4|-
TGTGCCAGGGGGGTTGGAGCCAATAACACTGAAGCTTTCTTT
CARGVGANNTEAFF
>TRBJ1-4|-|TRBV19|-
TGTGCCAGTAGTAGAGGAACAGTAGATGAAAAACTGTTTTTT
CASSRGTVDEKLFF
>TRBJ2-1|-|TRBV28|TRBD2
TGTGCCAGCAGTTTTGCTTATAGCGGGGGATACAATGAGCAGTTCTTC
CASSFAYSGGYNEQFF
>TRBJ2-7|-|TRBV7-7|TRBD1
TGTGCCAGCAGCTTAGGAATTGGGACAGTGGGCTCCTACGAGCAGTACTTC
CASSLGIGTVGSYEQYF
>TRBJ2-7|-|TRBV5-1|-
TGCGCCAGCAGCCCTGGACGTGTGGTTTACGAGCAGTACTTC
CASSPGRVVYEQYF
>TRBJ1-2|few|TRBV19|-
TGTGCCAGTAACGACCGACCCACTAACTATGGCTACACCTTC
CASNDRPTNYGYTF
>TRBJ2-7|-|TRBV28|-
TGTGCCAGCAGTTTAACACCTCTACCCTCCTACGAGCAGTACTTC
CASSLTPLPSYEQYF
>TRBJ1-2|-|TRBV19|-
TGTGCCAGTAGTATCGGGCCGGACCAACGACAAGGCTACACCTTC
CASSIGPDQRQGYTF
>TRBJ1-4|few|TRBV5-1|-
TGCGCCAGCAGCTTGGCCGGGAGGACTGAAAAACTGTTTTTT
CASSLAGRTEKLFF
>TRBJ2-7|-|TRBV12-5|TRBD1
TGTGCTAGTGGCTATACCTCCCCAGACAGGGTTCTCCCCTACGAGCAGTACTTC
CASGYTSPDRVLPYEQYF
>TRBJ1-2|once|TRBV30|-
TGTGCCTTATCCGGGGATCTCTATGGCTACACCTTC
CALSGDLYGYTF
>TRBJ1-1|-|TRBV5-1|-
TGCGCCAGCAGCTTGTGGGGAGAAGGCACTGAAGCTTTCTTT
CASSLWGEGTEAFF
>TRBJ2-2|-|TRBV11-3|-
TGTGCCAGCAATGCGGCTTTTAACACCGGGGAGCTGTTTTTT
CASNAAFNTGELFF
>TRBJ2-7|-|TRBV28|-
TGTGCCAGCAGCCCTAGGTTTCCCTACGAGCAGTACTTC
CASSPRFPYEQYF
>TRBJ2-2|-|TRBV7-1|TRBD2
TGTGCCAGCAGCGTTCGAGCTTCTGGGCGGGAGGCCGACGGCGGGGAGCTGTTTTTT
CASSVRASGREADGGELFF
>TRBJ1-5|-|TRBV7-7|TRBD1
TGTGCCAGCAGCTTGGCGGGGGACAGGGGCTATAGCAATCAGCCCCAGCATTTT
CASSLAGDRGYSNQPQHF
>TRBJ1-2|-|TRBV19|-
TGTGCCAGTAGTATAGACTCAGGGAACTATGGCTACACCTTC
CASSIDSGNYGYTF
>TRBJ2-5|-|TRBV19|-
TGTGCCAGTAGTATAGGGGCTGGATCGGAGACCCAGTACTTC
CASSIGAGSETQYF
>TRBJ1-4|-|TRBV7-1|TRBD1
TGTGCCAGCAGCTTGGGGGACAGCTGGAATGAAAAACTGTTTTTT
CASSLGDSWNEKLFF
>TRBJ1-6|-|TRBV6-4|-
TGTGCCAGCAGCCGGACGGGGAGTAATTCACCCCTCCACTTT
CASSRTGSNSPLHF
>TRBJ2-7|-|TRBV28|-
TGTGCCAGCACCTCAGCCGGACAGATCTACGAGCAGTACTTC
CASTSAGQIYEQYF
>TRBJ1-5|-|TRBV4-1|-
TGCGCCAGCAGCACGGAGGGGTTTGGCAATCAGCCCCAGCATTTT
CASSTEGFGNQPQHF
>TRBJ2-3|-|TRBV25-1|TRBD2
TGTGCCAGCATAGGAGGACTAGGTTTAACAGATACGCAGTATTTT
CASIGGLGLTDTQYF
>TRBJ2-2|few|TRBV11-3|-
TGTGCCAGCAGTTGTAGGGGACCGAGGAACACCGGGGAGCTGTTTTTT
CASSCRGPRNTGELFF
>TRBJ2-7|-|TRBV5-1|-
TGCGCCAGCAGCAACCCCGGGACACCAACCTACGAGCAGTACTTC
CASSNPGTPTYEQYF
>TRBJ1-4|-|TRBV11-3|TRBD1
TGTGCTAGCAGCCTACAACAGGGGGTAGAGGCCGGGGAAAAACTGTTTTTT
CASSLQQGVEAGEKLFF
>TRBJ2-7|-|TRBV19|-
TGTGCCAGTAGTATTAAGTCCTCCTACGAGCAGTACTTC
CASSIKSSYEQYF
>TRBJ2-5|-|TRBV11-3|-
TGTGCCAGCAGCTTAGATAGGACCCTTCTTGCGCAAGAGACCCAGTACTTC
CASSLDRTLLAQETQYF
>TRBJ2-1|-|TRBV12-2|-
TGTGCCGTTAAACAGGGAGTAAGCTCCTACAATGAGCAGTTCTTC
CAVKQGVSSYNEQFF
>TRBJ1-2|-|TRBV10-3|-
TGTGCCATCAGTGAGAGGAGGGGATACACCTATGGCTACACCTTC
CAISERRGYTYGYTF
>TRBJ2-2|-|TRBV19|-
TGTGCCAGTAGTATAGAGGGGGTTGCCGGGGAGCTGTTTTTT
CASSIEGVAGELFF
>TRBJ2-2|-|TRBV5-1|-
TGCGCCAGCAGCTTGGAGCGGGCTACGAACACCGGGGAGCTGTTTTTT
CASSLERATNTGELFF
>TRBJ1-3|once|TRBV15|-
TGTGCCACCAGCAGAGGTATGACCGGAAACACCATATATTTT
CATSRGMTGNTIYF
>TRBJ1-2|-|TRBV6-8|-
TGTGCCAGCAGTTGGGACCGTGTGGGCTACACCTTC
CASSWDRVGYTF
>TRBJ1-2|few|TRBV6-8|TRBD1
TGTGCCAGCAGGTTCGGGACAGGGGATGTAGGCTACACCTTC
CASRFGTGDVGYTF
>TRBJ1-2|-|TRBV28|-
TGTGCCAGCAGTTTGGGCTGGCTCGGCTACACCTTC
CASSLGWLGYTF
>TRBJ1-1|-|TRBV5-1|-
TGCGCCAGCAGCTTGGAGGGGGTTAACACTGAAGCTTTCTTT
CASSLEGVNTEAFF
>TRBJ1-1|-|TRBV19|-
TGTGCCAGTAGTATAGGAGGGAACACTGAAGCTTTCTTT
CASSIGGNTEAFF
>TRBJ2-5|-|TRBV5-1|-
TGCGCCAGCAGCCGACAGGCCTTACAAGAGACCCAGTACTTC
CASSRQALQETQYF
>TRBJ2-7|-|TRBV5-1|TRBD2
TGCGCCAGCAGCGTAGGACTAGCGGGGGGCTATTACGAGCAGTACTTC
CASSVGLAGGYYEQYF
>TRBJ2-3|-|TRBV28|TRBD1
TGTGCCAGCAGTATCTCGACAGGGCGGAATACGCAGTATTTT
CASSISTGRNTQYF